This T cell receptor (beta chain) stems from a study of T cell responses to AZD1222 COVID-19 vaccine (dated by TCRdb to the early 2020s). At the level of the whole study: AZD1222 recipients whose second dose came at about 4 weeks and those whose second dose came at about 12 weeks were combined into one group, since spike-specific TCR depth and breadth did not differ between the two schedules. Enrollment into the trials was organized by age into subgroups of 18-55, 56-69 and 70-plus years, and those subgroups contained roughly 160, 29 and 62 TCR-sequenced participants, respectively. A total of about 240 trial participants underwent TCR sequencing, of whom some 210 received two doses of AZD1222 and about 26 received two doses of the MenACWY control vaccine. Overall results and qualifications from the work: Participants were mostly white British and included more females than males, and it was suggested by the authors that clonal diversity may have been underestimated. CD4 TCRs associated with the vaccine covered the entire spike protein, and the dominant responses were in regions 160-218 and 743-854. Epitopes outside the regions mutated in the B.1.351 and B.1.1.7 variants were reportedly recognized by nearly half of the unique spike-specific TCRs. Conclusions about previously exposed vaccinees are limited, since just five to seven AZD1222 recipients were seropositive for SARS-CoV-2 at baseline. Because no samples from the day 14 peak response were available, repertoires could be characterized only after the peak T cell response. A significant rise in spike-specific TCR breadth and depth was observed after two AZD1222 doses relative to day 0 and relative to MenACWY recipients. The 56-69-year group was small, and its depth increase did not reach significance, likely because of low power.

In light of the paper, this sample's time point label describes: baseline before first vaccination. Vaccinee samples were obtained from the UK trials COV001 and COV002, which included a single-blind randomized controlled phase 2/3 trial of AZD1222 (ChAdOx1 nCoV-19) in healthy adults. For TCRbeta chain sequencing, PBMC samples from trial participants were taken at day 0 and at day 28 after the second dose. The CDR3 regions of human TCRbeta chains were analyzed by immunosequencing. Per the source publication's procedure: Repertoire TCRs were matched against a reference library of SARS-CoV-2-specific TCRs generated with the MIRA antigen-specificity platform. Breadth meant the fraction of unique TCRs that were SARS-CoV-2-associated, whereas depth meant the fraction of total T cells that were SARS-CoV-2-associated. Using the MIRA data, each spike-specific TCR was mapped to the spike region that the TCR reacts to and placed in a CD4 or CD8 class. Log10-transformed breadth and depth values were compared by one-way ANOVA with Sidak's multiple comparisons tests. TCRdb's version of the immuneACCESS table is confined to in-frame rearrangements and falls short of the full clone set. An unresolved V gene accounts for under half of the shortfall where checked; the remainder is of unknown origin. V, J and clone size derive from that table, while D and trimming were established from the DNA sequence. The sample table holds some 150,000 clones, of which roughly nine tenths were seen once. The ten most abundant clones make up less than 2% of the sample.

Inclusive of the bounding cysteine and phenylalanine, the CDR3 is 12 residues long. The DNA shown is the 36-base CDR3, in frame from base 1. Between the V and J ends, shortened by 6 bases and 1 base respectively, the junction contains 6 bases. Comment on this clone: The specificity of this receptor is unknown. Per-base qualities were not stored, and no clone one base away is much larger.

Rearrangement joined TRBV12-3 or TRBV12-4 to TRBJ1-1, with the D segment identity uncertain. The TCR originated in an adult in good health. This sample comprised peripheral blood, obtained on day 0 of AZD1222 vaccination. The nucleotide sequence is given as TGTGCCAGCAGCCCAGGGAACACTGAAGCTTTCTTT. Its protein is CASSPGNTEAFF.